This T cell receptor (beta chain) was found in a study of monozygotic twins with inflammatory bowel disease. Whole-study results and caveats: Whether twins were concordant or discordant made no difference to repertoire similarity, possibly from limited power.

There were eight separate reactions per sample in which cDNA was made. Using the 5' RACE reads, TCRdb records one entry per CDR3 protein without DNA. This sample's table reports about 440,000 distinct CDR3 sequences. CDR3 length: 17 residues. The germline gives CDR1 PRHDT, CDR2 FYEKMQ (reference sequence). Turning to this clonotype: What it recognizes is unknown.

The chain uses TRBV13 and TRBJ2-6. Source material: blood. This receptor was identified in a human donor with ulcerative colitis or Crohn's disease, or a healthy co-twin of an affected twin (not recorded which). The CDR3 region is CASSLGGTLSGANVLTF.